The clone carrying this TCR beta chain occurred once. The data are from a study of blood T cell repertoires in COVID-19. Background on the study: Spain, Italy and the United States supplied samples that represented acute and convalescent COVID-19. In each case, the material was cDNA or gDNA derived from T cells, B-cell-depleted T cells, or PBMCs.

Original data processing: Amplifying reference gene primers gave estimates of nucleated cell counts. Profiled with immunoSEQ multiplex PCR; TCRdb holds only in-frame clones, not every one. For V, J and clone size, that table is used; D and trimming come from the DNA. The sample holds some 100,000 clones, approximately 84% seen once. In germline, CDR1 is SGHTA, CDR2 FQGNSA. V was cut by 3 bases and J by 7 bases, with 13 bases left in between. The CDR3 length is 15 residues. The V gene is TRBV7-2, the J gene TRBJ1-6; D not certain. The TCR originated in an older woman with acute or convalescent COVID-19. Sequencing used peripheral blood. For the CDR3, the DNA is TGTGCCAGCAGCTTGCAGCGGCGGGAGAATTCACCCCTCCACTTT. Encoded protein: CASSLQRRENSPLHF.